This paragraph reports one T cell receptor beta chain. Its matching antigen is unknown. Germline values: CDR1 SNHLY, CDR2 FYNNEI. Trimming at V came to 5 bases and at J to 3 bases, leaving 4 bases not matched to a gene. The CDR3 is made up of 14 amino acids. The sample belongs to a study of blood T cells in healthy people across ages. Overall study results and limits: The CMV status of each donor remained undetermined, and this could have confounded shifts in expanded clonotypes. Both higher diversity and more naive CD4+ cells marked long-lived donors when set against aged donors. Those diversity estimates obtained from one million T cells were thought to be underestimates.

Next came a second PCR, run for about 6 to 12 cycles, which used a sample-barcoded 5' primer along with a J-beta primer mix. TCRdb fed the 5' RACE reads into MiXCR, producing one record per CDR3 protein. This sample has 600,000 to 850,000 distinct CDR3 sequences, with about 42% found just once. Sequenced sample: blood. This clonotype was obtained from a woman in her sixties in good health. V gene TRBV2 combines with J gene TRBJ2-7; TRBD2 agrees at 10 bases. The CDR3 DNA reads TGTGCCAGCAGTTATCTAGCGGGAGTCTACGAGCAGTACTTC. Protein sequence: CASSYLAGVYEQYF. The complete variable domain, with remaining parts taken from reference TRBV2 and TRBJ2-7, reads EPEVTQTPSHQVTQMGQEVILRCVPISNHLYFYWYRQILGQKVEFLVSFYNNEISEKSEIFDDQFSVERPDGSNFTLKIRSTKLEDSAMYFCASSYLAGVYEQYFGPGTRLTVT.